This T cell receptor beta chain was sequenced during a study of neurological immune-mediated disorders. A 10-nucleotide random UMI tagged transcripts in template-switch 5'RACE cDNA synthesis. TCRdb independently ran MiXCR on the 5' RACE reads; one entry per CDR3 protein. The sample has about 45,000 distinct CDR3 sequences; 13% are singletons. This clonotype was counted ten times or more. Antigen: not known. Regarding the study as a whole: While HTLV-1-associated myelopathy showed the greatest TCR clonal expansion, multiple sclerosis showed the least, falling below healthy controls.

Specified time point: longitudinal time-point 3. The unsorted libraries originated from 2 million PBMCs kept at -80 C. The V gene lost 4 bases and the J gene lost 7 bases, with 15 bases spanning the gap. Germline CDR1 SGHRS, CDR2 YFSETQ. The CDR3 is made up of 14 amino acids. This chain joins TRBV5-1 and TRBJ2-4, with unresolved D. This receptor was obtained from a man aged 25-40 years in good health. The source material was PBMCs. CDR3 sequence (DNA): TGCGCCAGCAGCGTCCAGGAAGGATTCAACATTCAGTACTTC. Protein product: CASSVQEGFNIQYF. Full variable domain (outside the CDR3, taken from reference TRBV5-1 and TRBJ2-4): KAGVTQTPRYLIKTRGQQVTLSCSPISGHRSVSWYQQTPGQGLQFLFEYFSETQRNKGNFPGRFSGRQFSNSRSEMNVSTLELGDSALYLCASSVQEGFNIQYFGAGTRLSVL.